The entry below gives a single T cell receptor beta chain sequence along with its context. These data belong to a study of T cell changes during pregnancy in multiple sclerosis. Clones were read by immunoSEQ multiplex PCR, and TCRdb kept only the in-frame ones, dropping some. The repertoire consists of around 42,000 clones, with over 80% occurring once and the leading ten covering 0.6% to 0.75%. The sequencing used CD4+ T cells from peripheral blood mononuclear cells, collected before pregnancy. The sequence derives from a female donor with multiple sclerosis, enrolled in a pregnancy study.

CDR3 DNA: TGTGCCAGCTCAGAACAGGGGAGAGGGAGCAATCAGCCCCAGCATTTT. This translates into CASSEQGRGSNQPQHF. The chain joins TRBV18 to TRBJ1-5; 7 bases agree with TRBD1. This CDR3 has 16 residues. Germline V gene sequence: CDR1 KGHSH, CDR2 LQKENI. Trimming took 5 bases from V and 1 from J; bases not matched to a gene: 8.